This T cell receptor beta chain was recorded in a study of beta chain features in type 1 diabetes. The wider study: Age, gender and cell yields were alike across patients and healthy donors. Study-wide points: cDNA sequencing could over-represent cells with high TCR expression. Sampled from patients, naive, central memory and Treg TCRB repertoires appeared more similar than those sampled from healthy donors.

Every single donor gave one heparinised blood draw, and these averaged about 116 mL. This clone was seen a handful of times. Antigen unknown. Expressed TCRB transcripts were sequenced because the entire RNA isolate underwent reverse transcription. Clones were sequenced by immunoSEQ multiplex PCR, and TCRdb holds only the in-frame ones, with some missing. The table shows 300,000 to 350,000 clones, with 14% occurring only once. Germline lookup yields CDR1 SGHRS and CDR2 YFSETQ. CDR3 length: 17 amino acids. Deletions cut 5 bases from V and 0 bases from J, with 19 bases between. The V call is TRBV5-1, the J call TRBJ2-3; possibly TRBD2 for D (5 bases). The specimen was central memory CD4+ T cells from blood. The sequence came from a man under 40 in good health. CDR3: CASRAGTSGWSTDTQYF. The CDR3 DNA follows: TGCGCCAGCAGGGCGGGCACCAGTGGTTGGAGCACAGATACGCAGTATTTT.